The 4 T cell receptor beta chains listed next were all sequenced from one sample in a study of T cell clones after liver transplantation. Clones were read by immunoSEQ multiplex PCR, and TCRdb kept only the in-frame ones, dropping some. This table has 90,000 to 120,000 clones, approximately 78% appearing once. This material consisted of CD4+ T cells from blood, taken before liver transplant. The source of these receptors is a human donor who received a liver transplant.

The rearrangement links TRBV19 to TRBJ1-5, with D uncertain. With 8 bases removed from V and 5 bases from J, the gap between germline ends came to 13 bases. The CDR3 consists of 13 residues. CDR1 LNHDA and CDR2 SQIVND come from the germline V gene (reference sequence). In nucleotides, the CDR3 is TGTGCCAGTTGCCAGGAACGAGATCAGCCCCAGCATTTT. Protein: CASCQERDQPQHF. Supplemented by reference TRBV19 and TRBJ1-5, the full variable domain reads DGGITQSPKYLFRKEGQNVTLSCEQNLNHDAMYWYRQDPGQGLRLIYYSQIVNDFQKGDIAEGYSVSREKKESFPLTVTSAQKNPTAFYLCASCQERDQPQHFGDGTRLSIL.

The V gene is TRBV21-1, the J gene TRBJ1-3. TRBV21-1 is tagged as a pseudogene. The CDR3 is 13 residues long. The CDR3 region is CASSDWEANTIYF. Written as DNA, the CDR3 is TGTGCCAGCAGCGACTGGGAGGCAAACACCATATATTTT.

CDR3 in amino acids: CASSYSPGGYYGYTF. CDR3 DNA sequence: TGTGCCAGCAGTTACTCACCAGGGGGTTACTATGGCTACACCTTC. The chain combines TRBV6-6 with TRBJ1-2, with TRBD1 matching 7 bases. This CDR3 region has 15 residues. Trimming took 0 bases from V and 3 from J; bases not matched to a gene: 4. Germline V CDR1 and CDR2: MNHNY, SVGAGI (reference sequence).

The chain couples TRBV19 to TRBJ2-1, with 14 bases lining up with TRBD2. J gave up 2 bases and V 6 bases, and 3 bases lay outside the gene matches. Germline V CDR1 and CDR2: LNHDA, SQIVND (reference sequence). This CDR3 is built from 16 residues. The DNA of the CDR3 is TGTGCCAGTAGCAGACTAGCGGGAGGGCCCTACAATGAGCAGTTCTTC. Encoded protein: CASSRLAGGPYNEQFF. Supplemented by reference TRBV19 and TRBJ2-1, the full variable domain reads DGGITQSPKYLFRKEGQNVTLSCEQNLNHDAMYWYRQDPGQGLRLIYYSQIVNDFQKGDIAEGYSVSREKKESFPLTVTSAQKNPTAFYLCASSRLAGGPYNEQFFGPGTRLTVL.